Sequencing of this TCR beta chain was carried out in a study of cytomegalovirus exposure and HLA in healthy donors. General study findings and limits: The study carried out a later analysis of TCR beta sequences. It associated 15,000 to 20,000 of them with specific HLA alleles at a false discovery rate of 0.05. Being productive about 90% or about 30% of the time was typical of most TCR beta V segments in an earlier analysis.

As to this clone: Its antigen is currently unknown.

CDR1 and CDR2 (germline): MNHNS, SASEGT. The CDR3 spans 14 residues. J lost 11 bases, V lost 2 bases, and 11 bases had no gene match. It was with 60 Vbeta and 13 Jbeta primers that the PCR ran. Clones were sequenced by immunoSEQ multiplex PCR, and TCRdb holds only the in-frame ones, with some missing. In the table there are about 94,000 clones, more than 75% of which are singletons. The donors gave bone marrow, and they were healthy. The receptor was derived from a woman aged 40 to 50 in good health and CMV-seronegative. The sequencing input was PBMCs. This chain connects TRBV6-1 to TRBJ1-1; 7 bases are shared with TRBD1. The CDR3 loop reads CASSEIGQAFRAFF. Written as DNA, the CDR3 is TGTGCCAGCAGTGAAATCGGACAGGCGTTCCGGGCTTTCTTT.